The subject of this entry is one T cell receptor beta chain. The data were obtained in a study of Ad26.COV2.S vaccination and SARS-CoV-2 variants. Indicated treatment: roughly 19 received Ad26.COV2.S at low or high dose, single or two shots; a few received placebo; per-sample allocation not given. Collection of the samples took place on day 63 after the first injection of vaccine or placebo. Boston supplied an adult donor aged 18-55 years. Trimming took off 4 bases at V and 2 bases at J, with 9 bases between the two ends. From germline, CDR1 is ENHRY and CDR2 SYGVKD. The CDR3 length is 13 residues. TCRdb's table, derived via immunoSEQ multiplex PCR, lists solely in-frame clones and lacks some. The sample has roughly 450,000 clones; around nine tenths are singletons.

The sequence derives from a person aged 18-65 years who received the Ad26.COV2.S COVID-19 vaccine or a placebo. Source: peripheral blood, taken in a trial of Ad26.COV2.S vaccine versus placebo. This sequence joins TRBV10-3 and TRBJ2-7; no reliable D call. The CDR3 loop reads CAISAGGPYEQYF. The CDR3 DNA reads TGTGCCATCAGTGCGGGCGGACCCTACGAGCAGTACTTC.